This entry features one TCR beta chain sequence. The antigen is unknown. The data stem from a study of identical twins. General observations from the study: Within monozygotic twins, out-of-frame TCR alpha sharing was underestimated by the models. Out-of-frame alpha sequences common to twins were enriched for low generation probability. Carriage of fewer insertions was seen in abundant cord blood beta clonotypes, whereas memory repertoires showed none.

V was cut by 0 bases and J by 4 bases, with 10 bases left in between. CDR1 SGHNT and CDR2 YYREEE come from the germline V gene (reference sequence). CDR3 length: 14 amino acids. TCRdb analysed the 5' RACE reads with MiXCR anew, one entry per CDR3 protein. The table lists some 200,000 distinct CDR3 sequences, 7.5% of them singletons. All of the donors were Caucasians in good health. These data also formed part of another study, on yellow fever vaccine responses in identical twins.

Sequenced input: memory (CD45RO+) T cells sorted from blood. The chain is built from TRBV5-4 and TRBJ1-2; no reliable D call. The sequence was collected from a woman between 18 and 30 years old in good health. CDR3 loop: CASSLDGGRYGYTF. The CDR3 DNA is TGTGCCAGCAGCTTGGACGGCGGACGCTATGGCTACACCTTC.